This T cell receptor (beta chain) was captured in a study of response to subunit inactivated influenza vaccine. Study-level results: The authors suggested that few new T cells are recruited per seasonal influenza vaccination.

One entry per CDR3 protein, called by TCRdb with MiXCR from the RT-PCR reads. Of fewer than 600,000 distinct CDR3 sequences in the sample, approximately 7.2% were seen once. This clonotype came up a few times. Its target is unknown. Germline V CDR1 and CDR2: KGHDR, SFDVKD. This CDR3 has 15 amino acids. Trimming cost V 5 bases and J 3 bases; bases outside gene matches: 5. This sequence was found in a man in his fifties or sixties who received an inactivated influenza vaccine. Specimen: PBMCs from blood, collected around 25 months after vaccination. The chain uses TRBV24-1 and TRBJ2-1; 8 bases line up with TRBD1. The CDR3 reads CATSAGQGIYNEQFF. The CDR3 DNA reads TGTGCCACCAGTGCCGGACAGGGAATCTACAATGAGCAGTTCTTC.